The rows below give T cell receptor beta chains drawn from one sample of a study of shared clonotypes between healthy human individuals. Repertoires were generated with immunoSEQ multiplex PCR, while TCRdb's copy carries only in-frame clones and drops some. The sample lists 1,400,000 or so clones, 98% occurring once. The sample consisted of naive CD4+ T cells sorted from blood. These receptors were collected from a man between 25 and 39 years old in good health. CDR3s include the opening cysteine and the closing phenylalanine or tryptophan. D genes are given only for firm matches. Only part of the rows carry a size: once, few, many, or a class if the clone is expanded.

TRBV29-1	.	TRBJ2-7	TRBD2	CSVGLKREDYEQYF	TGCAGCGTTGGACTAAAGCGGGAGGACTACGAGCAGTACTTC
TRBV18	.	TRBJ2-7	.	CASSPSGAGEQYF	TGTGCCAGCTCACCGAGCGGAGCGGGCGAGCAGTACTTC
TRBV19	.	TRBJ1-2	.	CASSIGTDTYGYTF	TGTGCCAGTAGTATCGGGACGGACACCTATGGCTACACCTTC
TRBV6-6	.	TRBJ2-1	.	CASSYSVNEQFF	TGTGCCAGCAGTTATTCTGTCAATGAGCAGTTCTTC
TRBV6-5	.	TRBJ1-2	TRBD1	CASTGTGGLGYTF	TGTGCCAGCACTGGGACAGGGGGCCTGGGCTACACCTTC
TRBV18	.	TRBJ1-2	.	CASSSKAGPYGYTF	TGTGCCAGCTCATCGAAGGCAGGGCCCTATGGCTACACCTTC
TRBV10-2	.	TRBJ2-3	.	CASSKGRGSSTDTQYF	TGCGCCAGCAGTAAGGGAAGGGGGTCTAGCACAGATACGCAGTATTTT
TRBV18	.	TRBJ2-7	TRBD1	CASSRDRGSGEQYF	TGTGCCAGCTCACGGGACAGGGGGTCTGGCGAGCAGTACTTC
TRBV12-5	.	TRBJ1-1	.	CASGLVMRTGNTEAFF	TGTGCTAGTGGTTTGGTAATGCGGACGGGGAACACTGAAGCTTTCTTT
TRBV28	.	TRBJ2-7	.	CASSLIVSNYEQYF	TGTGCCAGCAGTTTAATAGTCAGTAACTACGAGCAGTACTTC
TRBV5-1	.	TRBJ2-6	.	CASSLAGGPNSGANVLTF	TGCGCCAGCAGCTTGGCCGGGGGGCCAAACTCTGGGGCCAACGTCCTGACTTTC
TRBV9	once	TRBJ2-3	.	CASSVVGGTDTQYF	TGTGCCAGCAGCGTAGTGGGAGGCACAGATACGCAGTATTTT
TRBV6-1	.	TRBJ1-2	.	CASSENGNYGYTF	TGTGCCAGCAGTGAAAACGGAAACTATGGCTACACCTTC
TRBV7-3	.	TRBJ2-1	TRBD2	CASSPLTSGYYNEQFF	TGTGCCAGCAGCCCTCTGACTAGCGGGTACTACAATGAGCAGTTCTTC
TRBV5-6	.	TRBJ2-7	.	CASSLRYEEQYF	TGTGCCAGCAGCTTGCGTTACGAAGAGCAGTACTTC
TRBV25-1	.	TRBJ1-5	.	CASSGLGVGNQPQHF	TGTGCCAGCAGTGGCCTGGGGGTCGGGAATCAGCCCCAGCATTTT
TRBV5-1	once	TRBJ2-7	.	CASRKDSYEQYF	TGCGCCAGCCGAAAGGACTCCTACGAGCAGTACTTC
TRBV27	.	TRBJ2-2	TRBD2	CASSLLAGAGGELFF	TGTGCCAGCAGTCTACTAGCGGGAGCGGGCGGGGAGCTGTTTTTT
TRBV2	.	TRBJ2-7	.	CASSVIAYEQYF	TGTGCCAGCAGCGTTATAGCCTACGAGCAGTACTTC
TRBV28	.	TRBJ1-5	.	CASRSQGSSQPQHF	TGTGCCAGCAGGTCCCAGGGGAGCAGTCAGCCCCAGCATTTT
TRBV7-9	.	TRBJ1-1	TRBD1	CASSLGAGGTEAFF	TGTGCCAGCAGCTTAGGGGCAGGGGGCACTGAAGCTTTCTTT
TRBV2	.	TRBJ2-5	.	CASSEARETQYF	TGTGCCAGCAGTGAGGCTAGAGAGACCCAGTACTTC
TRBV28	.	TRBJ1-1	.	CASDSGLLNTEAFF	TGTGCCAGCGACTCGGGACTCTTAAACACTGAAGCTTTCTTT
TRBV13	.	TRBJ2-3	TRBD1	CASSSPRDRGPISQYF	TGTGCCAGCAGCTCGCCGCGGGACAGGGGGCCGATATCGCAGTATTTT
TRBV4-3	.	TRBJ1-2	TRBD1	CASSQGTGPANYGYTF	TGCGCCAGCAGCCAAGGGACAGGGCCAGCTAACTATGGCTACACCTTC
TRBV19	.	TRBJ1-1	TRBD1	CASSLGRQGLQRTEAFF	TGTGCCAGTAGTTTAGGCCGACAGGGTTTGCAGCGGACTGAAGCTTTCTTT
TRBV5-1	.	TRBJ2-2	TRBD2	CASRLAEPTGELFF	TGCGCCAGCAGACTAGCGGAACCCACCGGGGAGCTGTTTTTT
TRBV5-4	.	TRBJ2-2	TRBD2	CASSLEAGGRTGELFF	TGTGCCAGCAGCTTGGAAGCGGGAGGGCGTACCGGGGAGCTGTTTTTT
TRBV14	.	TRBJ2-3	.	CASSHLDMNTDTQYF	TGTGCCAGCAGCCACCTCGACATGAACACAGATACGCAGTATTTT
TRBV6-5	.	TRBJ2-7	TRBD2	CASSYFSGTSGEQYF	TGTGCCAGCAGTTACTTCTCCGGGACTAGCGGTGAGCAGTACTTC
TRBV15	.	TRBJ1-5	.	CATRGVEQPQHF	TGTGCCACCAGAGGGGTAGAACAGCCCCAGCATTTT
TRBV7-6	.	TRBJ1-2	.	CASSASSQGGYTF	TGTGCCAGCAGCGCCTCGAGCCAGGGTGGCTACACCTTC
TRBV18	.	TRBJ2-1	TRBD2	CASSRGLAGGSSYNEQFF	TGTGCCAGCTCACGGGGACTAGCGGGAGGTAGCTCCTACAATGAGCAGTTCTTC
TRBV11-2	.	TRBJ2-2	.	CASSLARGELFF	TGTGCCAGCAGCTTAGCGCGCGGGGAGCTGTTTTTT
TRBV28	.	TRBJ1-2	TRBD1	CASISTGRTYGYTF	TGTGCCAGCATTTCGACAGGGCGGACCTATGGCTACACCTTC
TRBV9	.	TRBJ2-7	.	CASSTGGVYEQYF	TGTGCCAGCAGCACAGGAGGGGTCTACGAGCAGTACTTC
TRBV2	.	TRBJ1-5	.	CASSALPAGDYSNQPQHF	TGTGCCAGCAGTGCGCTTCCTGCTGGGGATTATAGCAATCAGCCCCAGCATTTT
TRBV7-9	.	TRBJ2-1	.	CASSRWGREGLDDEQFF	TGTGCCAGCAGCCGGTGGGGGCGGGAAGGTCTCGACGATGAGCAGTTCTTC
TRBV6-5	.	TRBJ2-7	.	CASSLGGAPAEQYF	TGTGCCAGCAGTCTTGGAGGGGCGCCGGCTGAGCAGTACTTC
TRBV29-1	.	TRBJ2-1	.	CSTKGLSSSSYNEQFF	TGCAGCACCAAGGGACTCTCCTCGAGCTCCTACAATGAGCAGTTCTTC
TRBV5-6	.	TRBJ2-2	TRBD2	CASSLGLAGGPIPGELFF	TGTGCCAGCAGCTTAGGACTAGCGGGAGGGCCCATACCGGGGGAGCTGTTTTTT
TRBV18	.	TRBJ2-2	TRBD1	CASTRDRGSVGELFF	TGTGCCAGCACAAGGGACAGGGGATCGGTCGGGGAGCTGTTTTTT